Presented here are 22 T cell receptor beta chains from one specimen sequenced in a study of CXCR3-negative and CXCR3-positive naive CD8 T cells (dated by TCRdb to the late 2010s). This sample was sequenced with a NextSeq 550. The Human TCR Profiling Kit (MiLaboratory) was used to prepare UMI-labeled 5' RACE TRB cDNA libraries. TCRdb reprocessed the reads, and each CDR3 protein sequence is entered once, without DNA. The sample table gives about 81,000 distinct CDR3 sequences. 1.5% to 2% of the sample rests with the top ten. Sample: naive CXCR3- CD8+ T cells from blood. In the paper's terms, the cell subset or site label means: CD45RO-CCR7+CD27+CD95- naive CD8+ T cells lacking CXCR3 (TNR3-). The receptors were gathered from a human donor in good health. Some clones in this sample may be carry-over from other donors' samples.

V and J are TRBV7-6 and TRBJ2-6. CDR1 is SGHVS and CDR2 is FNYEAQ in the germline V gene. This CDR3 contains 14 residues. The CDR3 loop reads CASSDQQGSNVLTF.

The J gene is TRBJ2-7, the V gene TRBV14; TCRdb outputs TRBD1, but without DNA this stays unchecked. Germline-derived CDR1 and CDR2 are SGHDN and FVKESK. This CDR3 is built from 12 residues. The CDR3 is CASSRDGYEQYF.

The genes are TRBV7-9 and TRBJ2-3. CDR1 is SEHNR and CDR2 is FQNEAQ in the germline V gene (reference sequence). The CDR3 totals 12 residues. CDR3 amino acids: CASTITTDTQYF. Filled out from reference TRBV7-9 and TRBJ2-3, the complete variable domain reads DTGVSQNPRHKITKRGQNVTFRCDPISEHNRLYWYRQTLGQGPEFLTYFQNEAQLEKSRLLSDRFSAERPKGSFSTLEIQRTEQGDSAMYLCASTITTDTQYFGPGTRLTVL.

This chain joins TRBV4-3 and TRBJ2-1. Looked up from germline, CDR1 is LGHNA and CDR2 is YSLEER. The CDR3 consists of 13 residues. CDR3 protein: CASSQRTYNEQFF.

The chain joins TRBV9 to TRBJ2-7; as DNA is missing, the TRBD1 call by TCRdb cannot be tested. In germline, CDR1 is SGDLS, CDR2 YYNGEE. The CDR3 is made up of 15 amino acids. CDR3 region: CASSDTGQGSNEQYF.

The V and J genes are TRBV28 and TRBJ2-1; TCRdb designates TRBD2, a call that cannot be tested without DNA. Germline-derived CDR1 and CDR2 are MDHEN and SYDVKM. This CDR3 is built from 13 residues. The CDR3 sequence is CASSLRRDNEQFF.

The rearrangement links TRBV29-1 to TRBJ2-1; TCRdb calls TRBD1, which cannot be checked without DNA. Germline CDR1 is SQVTM and CDR2 is ANQGSEA. This CDR3 is built from 16 residues. The CDR3 here is CSVEDIPGQTYNEQFF.

The chain combines TRBV29-1 with TRBJ1-2; TCRdb calls TRBD1, which cannot be checked without DNA. This CDR3 has 13 amino acids. In germline, CDR1 is SQVTM, CDR2 ANQGSEA. The CDR3 sequence: CSALGEGADGYTF. Using reference TRBV29-1 and TRBJ1-2 for the parts outside the CDR3, the full variable domain is SAVISQKPSRDICQRGTSLTIQCQVDSQVTMMFWYRQQPGQSLTLIATANQGSEATYESGFVIDKFPISRPNLTFSTLTVSNMSPEDSSIYLCSALGEGADGYTFGSGTRLTVV.

The genes are TRBV20-1 and TRBJ2-7; TCRdb's D call of TRBD1 is untestable without DNA. Germline V lookup: CDR1 DFQATT, CDR2 SNEGSKA (reference sequence). The CDR3 consists of 13 residues. The CDR3 reads CSASGGRSYEQYF.

J is TRBJ2-3 and V is TRBV29-1. This CDR3 has 15 amino acids. The germline V gene has CDR1 SQVTM and CDR2 ANQGSEA. The CDR3 reads CSVVLGMGFTDTQYF.

The chain joins TRBV19 to TRBJ2-1; TCRdb's D gene call, TRBD1, goes unchecked for lack of DNA. There are 12 residues in the CDR3. CDR1 and CDR2 (germline): LNHDA, SQIVND (reference sequence). The CDR3 loop is CASSIEWGLQFF.

The chain is built from TRBV29-1 and TRBJ2-1; TCRdb indicates TRBD1, and absent DNA this call remains unverified. The germline gives CDR1 SQVTM, CDR2 ANQGSEA. CDR3 length: 14 residues. CDR3: CSVVWDRAYNEQFF.

The chain employs TRBV3-1 and TRBJ2-2; with no DNA, the TCRdb D assignment of TRBD2 cannot be verified. The CDR3 runs to 17 residues. Germline assignment: CDR1 LGHDT and CDR2 YNNKEL (reference sequence). This CDR3 is CASSQVGLAANTGELFF.

The chain is built from TRBV7-9 and TRBJ2-4; TCRdb gives TRBD1 as the D gene, but with no DNA this cannot be confirmed. The CDR3 runs 16 residues. Germline CDR1 reads SEHNR; CDR2 reads FQNEAQ (reference sequence). The CDR3 sequence is CASSLESWGDANIQYF.

The chain has TRBV6-6 and TRBJ2-4. The CDR3 runs to 17 residues. Germline V gives CDR1 MNHNY, CDR2 SVGAGI (reference sequence). The CDR3 loop is CASSYLPTGRDKNIQYF.

The V and J genes are TRBV20-1 and TRBJ2-7; absent DNA, TCRdb's TRBD1 call cannot be checked. From germline, CDR1 is DFQATT and CDR2 SNEGSKA (reference sequence). The CDR3 sequence is 14 residues long. This CDR3 is CSARDQGASYEQYF.

This chain joins TRBV6-4 and TRBJ1-2; without DNA, the TCRdb call of TRBD1 cannot be checked. The CDR3 totals 14 residues. Germline V gene data show CDR1 as MRHNA and CDR2 as SNTAGT. The CDR3 sequence: CASSSRQGAFGYTF.

CDR3 amino acids: CASSHLDRVTDTQYF. This rearrangement joins TRBV28 to TRBJ2-3; the D gene TCRdb calls, TRBD1, cannot be checked with no DNA. The CDR3 length is 15 residues. CDR1 is MDHEN and CDR2 is SYDVKM in the germline V gene.

The CDR3 reads CASNPIGPGTQYF. The chain carries TRBV7-2 and TRBJ2-5; TCRdb's D gene call, TRBD1, goes unchecked for lack of DNA. The germline CDR1 and CDR2 sequences are SGHTA and FQGNSA. The CDR3 length is 13 residues. The full variable domain, completed using reference TRBV7-2 and TRBJ2-5, is GAGVSQSPSNKVTEKGKDVELRCDPISGHTALYWYRQSLGQGLEFLIYFQGNSAPDKSGLPSDRFSAERTGGSVSTLTIQRTQQEDSAVYLCASNPIGPGTQYFGPGTRLLVL.

The rearrangement uses TRBV5-6 and TRBJ2-1; TCRdb's D gene call, TRBD2, goes unchecked for lack of DNA. The CDR3 runs 17 residues. The germline V gene has CDR1 SGHDT and CDR2 YYEEEE. The CDR3 is CASSLLLYPSGGNEQFF.

The chain has TRBV7-3 and TRBJ1-1; the TCRdb call, TRBD1, lacks DNA for checking. This CDR3 is 15 amino acids long. The V gene's germline CDR1 is SGHTA and CDR2 FQGTGA. CDR3 in amino acids: CASSLNQGMNTEAFF.

This chain connects TRBV12-3 or TRBV12-4 to TRBJ2-7. CDR3 length equals 11 residues. CDR3 residues: CASNIRHEQYF.